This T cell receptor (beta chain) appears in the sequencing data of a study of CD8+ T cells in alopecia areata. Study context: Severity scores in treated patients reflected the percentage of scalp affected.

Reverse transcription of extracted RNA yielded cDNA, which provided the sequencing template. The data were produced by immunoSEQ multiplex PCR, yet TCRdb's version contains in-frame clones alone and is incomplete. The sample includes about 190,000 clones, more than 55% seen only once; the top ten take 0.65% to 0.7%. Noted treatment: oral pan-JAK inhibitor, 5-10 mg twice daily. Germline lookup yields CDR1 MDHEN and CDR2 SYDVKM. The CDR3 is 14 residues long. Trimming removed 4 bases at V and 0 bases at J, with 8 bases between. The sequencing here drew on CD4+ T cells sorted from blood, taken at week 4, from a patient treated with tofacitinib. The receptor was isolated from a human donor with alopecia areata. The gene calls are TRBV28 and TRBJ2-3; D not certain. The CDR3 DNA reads TGTGCCAGCAGTTCGGCGGTTAGCACAGATACGCAGTATTTT. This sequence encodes CASSSAVSTDTQYF.